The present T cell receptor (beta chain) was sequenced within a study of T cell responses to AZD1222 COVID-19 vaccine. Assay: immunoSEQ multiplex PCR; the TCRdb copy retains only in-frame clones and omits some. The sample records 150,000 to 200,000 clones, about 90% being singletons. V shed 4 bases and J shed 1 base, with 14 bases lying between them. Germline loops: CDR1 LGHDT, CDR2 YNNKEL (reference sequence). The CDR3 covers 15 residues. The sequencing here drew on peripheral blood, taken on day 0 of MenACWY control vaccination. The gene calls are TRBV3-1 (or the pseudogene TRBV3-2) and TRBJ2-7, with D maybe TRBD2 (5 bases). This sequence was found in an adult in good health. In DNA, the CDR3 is TGTGCCAGCAGCCCCGCGGCTGGGAGTTCCTACGAGCAGTACTTC. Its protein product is CASSPAAGSSYEQYF.